The rows below give T cell receptor beta chains drawn from one sample of a study of shared clonotypes between healthy human individuals. Some clones are missing from TCRdb's copy, which holds only in-frame ones; the method was immunoSEQ multiplex PCR. This sample has some 2,400,000 clones; about 94% occur once, and the top ten carry 0.1% to 0.15%. The sample consisted of naive CD4+ T cells sorted from blood. Receptor source: a man in his late teens or twenties in good health. Both conserved end residues are trimmed from each CDR3. Size is omitted from some rows. Given values are once, few, many or a class for expanded clones.

TRBJ1-1	TRBV30	few	AWIDGRNTEAF
TRBJ2-1	TRBV11-2	NA	ASSLDRASGRESYNEQF
TRBJ2-7	TRBV2	NA	ASRKQSTFPEQY
TRBJ1-4	TRBV5-1	NA	ASSLGQGMATNEKLF
TRBJ1-6	TRBV5-5	NA	ASSWGDQGYNSPLH
TRBJ2-5	TRBV29-1	NA	SAVTGAVETQY
TRBJ2-5	TRBV18	NA	ASSPGQGIETQY
TRBJ1-6	TRBV2	once	ASSTEISPLH
TRBJ1-2	TRBV27	once	ASSLLGTLNYGYT
TRBJ1-6	TRBV18	NA	ASSTGLGNSPLH
TRBJ2-5	TRBV27	NA	ASSPTGPWAQY
TRBJ1-1	TRBV2	NA	ASSAQVQNAF
TRBJ2-5	TRBV5-1	NA	ASSLESSGRKETQY
TRBJ1-6	TRBV5-1	NA	ASSSRTYNSPLH
TRBJ2-1	TRBV27	NA	ASSQTGTISHNEQF
TRBJ1-6	TRBV6-1	NA	ASSGYSPLH
TRBJ1-6	TRBV9	NA	ASTRRRGAVNSPLH
TRBJ1-3	TRBV28	NA	ASSFFENTIY
TRBJ2-5	TRBV30	NA	AWSETAVTQY
TRBJ1-2	TRBV6-6	NA	ASSKQGYYGYT
TRBJ2-3	TRBV10-3	NA	AIAWTPIADTQY
TRBJ2-7	TRBV4-1	NA	ASSQFPGTSGRSYSYEQY
TRBJ2-7	TRBV18	NA	ASSRASSEGYEQY
TRBJ1-2	TRBV18	NA	ASSPEGNYGYT
TRBJ1-3	TRBV7-9	NA	ASSPGRGDNTIY
TRBJ1-4	TRBV5-4	NA	ASSSRSPATNEKLF
TRBJ1-3	TRBV30	NA	AWILESGNTIY
TRBJ1-5	TRBV10-3	NA	AISESQEQPQH
TRBJ2-2	TRBV30	NA	AWSVGRKRGGTGELF
TRBJ1-6	TRBV30	NA	AWRGSRGNSPLH
TRBJ2-1	TRBV18	NA	ASSPPGQGLYNEQF
TRBJ1-4	TRBV5-4	NA	ASSSPGTGSEKLF
TRBJ2-3	TRBV4-1	NA	ASSQKTVSPDTQY
TRBJ1-2	TRBV28	NA	ASSPEGRYYGYT
TRBJ1-4	TRBV7-9	NA	ASSLSGTGNEKLF
TRBJ1-2	TRBV6-1	NA	ASSEAPGTGVGYT
TRBJ2-7	TRBV19	NA	ASSIGPGLEQY
TRBJ1-3	TRBV10-1	NA	ASSESIEDTIY
TRBJ1-1	TRBV5-1	once	ASSLYSGQGFGTEAF
TRBJ1-1	TRBV6-5	NA	ASSPPGLGAF
TRBJ1-2	TRBV7-2	NA	ASSLATFFDYGYT
TRBJ1-5	TRBV9	NA	ASSVEGGNQPQH
TRBJ2-2	TRBV6-1	NA	ASRPPNTGELF
TRBJ2-3	TRBV6-5	NA	ASTRKRDTDTQY
TRBJ2-7	TRBV5-1	NA	ASSWGQGSYEQY
TRBJ2-1	TRBV7-6	NA	ASSPPPSGSFYEQF
TRBJ2-5	TRBV7-9	NA	ASSLALETQY
TRBJ1-2	TRBV5-1	NA	ASSLAGTGGGYT
TRBJ1-4	TRBV7-2	NA	ASSTPGTGREKLF
TRBJ2-7	TRBV18	NA	ASSPTRQGNSYEQY
TRBJ2-1	TRBV5-8	NA	ASSVRDRGLNEQF
TRBJ2-2	TRBV14	NA	ASRPLAGAGELF